A single sample gave rise to the 28 T cell receptor beta chains below, sequenced in a study of cytomegalovirus exposure and HLA in healthy donors. A multiplex PCR was run with 60 Vbeta primers and 13 Jbeta primers. Clones were sequenced by immunoSEQ multiplex PCR, and TCRdb holds only the in-frame ones, with some missing. Of 130,000 to 150,000 clones in the sample, around 10% were seen once. The sample was PBMCs. The receptor source for this set is a male donor in good health and CMV-seronegative.

The J gene is TRBJ2-5, the V gene TRBV27; the match to TRBD1 covers 8 bases. The better agreement between TRBJ2-7 and the DNA end casts doubt on the J call. Germline loops: CDR1 MNHEY, CDR2 SMNVEV (reference sequence). This CDR3 region has 14 residues. This CDR3 is CASRTGGSSYEQYF. Here the CDR3 DNA reads TGTGCCAGTAGAACAGGGGGAAGTTCCTACGAGCAGTACTTC.

This clone turned up a few times. CDR3 protein: CASIRTGSYYEQYF. CDR3 sequence (DNA): TGTGCCAGCATTCGGACAGGGAGTTACTACGAGCAGTACTTC. J is TRBJ2-7 and V is TRBV5-6, with 8 bases matching TRBD1. With V trimmed by 6 bases and J by 3 bases, 8 bases remained unmatched. Looked up from germline, CDR1 is SGHDT and CDR2 is YYEEEE. There are 14 residues in the CDR3.

The chain recombines TRBV7-2 with TRBJ1-2; the D gene is possibly TRBD1 (5 bases). Germline V gives CDR1 SGHTA, CDR2 FQGNSA. This CDR3 region has 12 residues. Deletions cut 8 bases from V and 8 bases from J, with 15 bases between. CDR3 loop: CASRGSLGGYTF. Written as DNA, the CDR3 is TGTGCCAGCCGGGGGTCCCTCGGGGGCTACACCTTC.

This chain connects TRBV7-3 to TRBJ1-2; possible D gene TRBD1, 5 bases. Germline V gene lookup returns CDR1 SGHTA and CDR2 FQGTGA. With 2 bases removed from V and 6 bases from J, the gap between germline ends came to 13 bases. This CDR3 contains 14 residues. The CDR3 loop is CASSLGAAGNGYTF. The CDR3, as DNA: TGTGCCAGCAGCTTAGGGGCAGCAGGCAATGGCTACACCTTC.

The V gene is TRBV7-2, the J gene TRBJ2-5, with D perhaps matching TRBD1 (6 bases). Germline V gene data show CDR1 as SGHTA and CDR2 as FQGNSA. This CDR3 has 14 amino acids. The ends were cut back, 6 bases at V and 2 bases at J, with 13 bases in the middle. The CDR3 region is CASRQGGSQETQYF. Here the CDR3 DNA reads TGTGCCAGCAGACAAGGGGGTTCGCAAGAGACCCAGTACTTC.

Only a few counts were recorded for this clone. This chain connects TRBV6-1 to TRBJ1-1; weak D call: TRBD1 (5 bases). The CDR3 runs 13 residues. The V end was cut by 10 bases, the J end by 3 bases, with 15 bases between. Germline loops: CDR1 MNHNS, CDR2 SASEGT. The CDR3 bases are TGTGCCACGGAACAGGCTGACTACACTGAAGCTTTCTTT. This encodes CATEQADYTEAFF.

The chain recombines TRBV14 with TRBJ2-1; TRBD1 agrees at 7 bases. CDR3 length: 12 amino acids. V lost 3 bases and J lost 7; bases outside the gene matches: 0. In germline, CDR1 is SGHDN, CDR2 FVKESK. Here the CDR3 DNA reads TGTGCCAGCAGCCAGACAGGGAATGAGCAGTTCTTC. This encodes CASSQTGNEQFF.

This clone has only a few counts. This chain links TRBV4-3 with TRBJ1-1, with D unclear. The germline V gene encodes CDR1 LGHNA and CDR2 YSLEER. The V and J ends lost 8 bases and 0 bases respectively, with 13 bases between them. The CDR3 is made up of 14 amino acids. CDR3 region: CASSRTGMNTEAFF. The CDR3 DNA sequence: TGCGCCAGCTCCAGGACTGGAATGAACACTGAAGCTTTCTTT.

This chain joins TRBV28 and TRBJ2-7, with TRBD2 identical over 7 bases. Losses at the gene ends were 5 bases for V and 7 bases for J; bases not matched to a gene: 11. From germline, CDR1 is MDHEN and CDR2 SYDVKM. The CDR3 spans 14 residues. CDR3 DNA sequence: TGTGCCAGCAGTCCGCCACTGACGGGAGGTGAGCAGTACTTC. Translating gives CASSPPLTGGEQYF.

The rearrangement links TRBV7-9 to TRBJ2-7, with D perhaps TRBD2 (6 bases). CDR3 size: 14 residues. Trimming shortened V by 1 base and J by 3 bases, and 10 bases separated the two germline ends. CDR1 SEHNR and CDR2 FQNEAQ come from the germline V gene (reference sequence). CDR3 DNA: TGTGCCAGCAGCTTAGGCGGGGCAGGCTACGAGCAGTACTTC. Protein: CASSLGGAGYEQYF. The whole variable domain, remainder taken from reference TRBV7-9 and TRBJ2-7, is DTGVSQNPRHKITKRGQNVTFRCDPISEHNRLYWYRQTLGQGPEFLTYFQNEAQLEKSRLLSDRFSAERPKGSFSTLEIQRTEQGDSAMYLCASSLGGAGYEQYFGPGTRLTVT.

The chain carries TRBV19 and TRBJ1-3; tentatively, D is TRBD1 (6 bases). Germline CDR1 is LNHDA and CDR2 is SQIVND (reference sequence). The CDR3 runs to 14 residues. V gave up 6 bases and J gave up 2 bases, with 11 bases separating them. The DNA for the CDR3 is TGTGCCAGTAGCATCCGGGACACTGGAAACACCATATATTTT. It is translated as CASSIRDTGNTIYF. The whole variable domain, filled in from reference TRBV19 and TRBJ1-3, reads DGGITQSPKYLFRKEGQNVTLSCEQNLNHDAMYWYRQDPGQGLRLIYYSQIVNDFQKGDIAEGYSVSREKKESFPLTVTSAQKNPTAFYLCASSIRDTGNTIYFGEGSWLTVV.

This chain uses TRBV5-8 with TRBJ1-5, with D maybe TRBD1 (5 bases). CDR1 is SGHTS and CDR2 is YDEGEE in the germline V gene. V shed 3 bases and J shed 1 base, with 17 bases lying between them. The CDR3 spans 17 residues. CDR3 bases: TGTGCCAGCAGCTCTGTATCGGGGGAAAGAAGCAATCAGCCCCAGCATTTT. As protein: CASSSVSGERSNQPQHF. The full variable domain, with the rest looked up from reference TRBV5-8 and TRBJ1-5, is EAGVTQSPTHLIKTRGQQATLRCSPISGHTSVYWYQQALGLGLQFLLWYDEGEERNRGNFPPRFSGRQFPNYSSELNVNALELEDSALYLCASSSVSGERSNQPQHFGDGTRLSIL.

This clone showed up just a few times. V is TRBV7-9 and J is TRBJ2-2; weak D call: TRBD1 (6 bases). The CDR3 contains 14 residues. The germline V gene has CDR1 SEHNR and CDR2 FQNEAQ (reference sequence). The V end was cut by 6 bases, the J end by 2 bases, with 10 bases between. CDR3 nucleotide sequence: TGTGCCAGCAGGTTACAGGGTAACACCGGGGAGCTGTTTTTT. This translates into CASRLQGNTGELFF.

This clone was counted a few times. The J gene is TRBJ1-1, the V gene TRBV5-4; no clear D gene. V was trimmed by 2 bases and J by 4 bases, leaving 12 bases between them. The CDR3 loop spans 14 amino acids. From germline, CDR1 is SGHNT and CDR2 YYREEE (reference sequence). The CDR3 DNA is TGTGCCAGCAGCTTTGGCGGGGTGACCACTGAAGCTTTCTTT. Amino acid sequence: CASSFGGVTTEAFF.

The chain couples TRBV28 to TRBJ1-2, with D maybe TRBD1 (6 bases). CDR1 and CDR2 (germline): MDHEN, SYDVKM. The V and J ends lost 2 bases and 5 bases respectively, with 15 bases between them. The CDR3 is made up of 15 amino acids. This chain's CDR3 is CASSLALDSRYGYTF. The CDR3 DNA is TGTGCCAGCAGTTTAGCCTTGGACAGTCGATATGGCTACACCTTC.

V is TRBV4-3 and J is TRBJ2-3, with unresolved D. The germline V and J ends were trimmed by 4 bases and 0 bases, with 11 bases remaining between them. Germline V gene data show CDR1 as LGHNA and CDR2 as YSLEER. The CDR3 covers 15 residues. In DNA form, the CDR3 reads TGCGCCAGCAGCCCTCAGCGATCTAGCACAGATACGCAGTATTTT. It specifies CASSPQRSSTDTQYF.

This sequence joins TRBV2 and TRBJ1-4; 7 positions match TRBD1. V lost 4 bases to trimming and J lost 0 bases; unmatched junction nucleotides: 5. This CDR3 has 16 residues. Germline CDR1 SNHLY, CDR2 FYNNEI. The chain's CDR3 is CASSGDRRSTNEKLFF. Here the CDR3 DNA reads TGTGCCAGCAGTGGGGACAGACGTTCAACTAATGAAAAACTGTTTTTT. The variable domain in full, with the rest retrieved from reference TRBV2 and TRBJ1-4, is EPEVTQTPSHQVTQMGQEVILRCVPISNHLYFYWYRQILGQKVEFLVSFYNNEISEKSEIFDDQFSVERPDGSNFTLKIRSTKLEDSAMYFCASSGDRRSTNEKLFFGSGTQLSVL.

This clone has only a few counts. The junction does not match germline at one end; this may be a read error. The same CDR3 also results from other DNA sequences found in this sample. The chain combines TRBV5-1 with TRBJ2-6; 10 nucleotides agree with TRBD1. Looked up from germline, CDR1 is SGHRS and CDR2 is YFSETQ. The CDR3 totals 17 residues. The CDR3 loop reads CASSLDRGSSGANVLTF. The CDR3 DNA reads TGCGCCAGTAGCTTGGACAGGGGGAGCTCTGGGGCCAACGTCCTGACTTTC.

The table lists this clone with a few counts. The rearrangement joins TRBV9 to TRBJ2-1; 12 bases are shared with TRBD2. V lost 4 bases to trimming and J lost 2 bases; unmatched junction nucleotides: 16. The CDR3 spans 20 residues. Germline V gene lookup returns CDR1 SGDLS and CDR2 YYNGEE. CDR3 protein: CASSPHRLAGAKRAYNEQFF. In DNA, the CDR3 is TGTGCCAGCAGCCCACATCGACTAGCGGGGGCCAAAAGGGCCTACAATGAGCAGTTCTTC.

This clone was picked up a small number of times. The chain joins TRBV5-1 to TRBJ2-7; D is possibly TRBD2 (6 bases). V lost 5 bases and J lost 3, with 15 bases in between. The CDR3 length is 14 residues. Germline CDR1 SGHRS, CDR2 YFSETQ. This CDR3 is CASREINSGYEQYF. CDR3 in DNA: TGCGCCAGCAGGGAAATTAATAGCGGCTACGAGCAGTACTTC.

The chain links TRBV19 to TRBJ2-3; 9 nucleotides align to TRBD2. CDR1 and CDR2 from the germline V gene are LNHDA and SQIVND (reference sequence). Unmatched junction bases numbered 10, after V lost 9 bases and J lost 0 bases. The CDR3 consists of 16 residues. The DNA for the CDR3 is TGTGCCAGCAAGGGCCTGCTAGCGGGGAGCACAGATACGCAGTATTTT. Protein: CASKGLLAGSTDTQYF.

There are a few counts of this clone. The chain couples TRBV9 to TRBJ1-3; D perhaps matches TRBD1 (6 bases). Trimming stripped 4 bases from V and 2 bases from J, with 19 bases between. The CDR3 totals 17 residues. Germline CDR1 reads SGDLS; CDR2 reads YYNGEE. CDR3 protein: CASSSPRRGPPGNTIYF. CDR3 DNA: TGTGCCAGCAGCTCCCCACGGCGGGGGCCCCCTGGAAACACCATATATTTT.

This clone was seen only a few times. This sequence joins TRBV19 and TRBJ2-2; 7 bases are a match to TRBD1. Germline V gene sequence: CDR1 LNHDA, CDR2 SQIVND (reference sequence). There are 16 residues in the CDR3. J was trimmed by 5 bases and V by 9 bases; bases with no gene match: 15. In nucleotides, the CDR3 is TGTGCCAGAACTTACCGGGACAGCCAGAATACCGGGGAGCTGTTTTTT. Translated, it gives CARTYRDSQNTGELFF. The variable domain in full, completed from reference TRBV19 and TRBJ2-2, reads DGGITQSPKYLFRKEGQNVTLSCEQNLNHDAMYWYRQDPGQGLRLIYYSQIVNDFQKGDIAEGYSVSREKKESFPLTVTSAQKNPTAFYLCARTYRDSQNTGELFFGEGSRLTVL.

The chain is built from TRBV9 and TRBJ2-1, with 9 bases matching TRBD2. V dropped 2 bases and J dropped 0; count of bases not matched to a gene: 0. Germline assignment: CDR1 SGDLS and CDR2 YYNGEE. CDR3 size: 15 residues. This chain's CDR3 is CASSVSGSSYNEQFF. CDR3 sequence (DNA): TGTGCCAGCAGCGTTAGCGGGAGCTCCTACAATGAGCAGTTCTTC.

This clone appeared a few times. The chain employs TRBV7-2 and TRBJ2-3; unclear D gene. CDR1 and CDR2 (germline): SGHTA, FQGNSA. V gave up 1 base and J gave up 2 bases, with 10 bases separating them. This CDR3 is built from 15 residues. The CDR3: CASSLVAPNTDTQYF. The CDR3 nucleotides are TGTGCCAGCAGCTTAGTGGCACCGAACACAGATACGCAGTATTTT.

This clone was counted a few times. This chain joins TRBV5-4 and TRBJ2-1, with TRBD1 identical over 7 bases. CDR1 is SGHNT, CDR2 YYREEE, per germline (reference sequence). The CDR3 length is 15 residues. After removal of 3 bases from V and 7 bases from J, the junction contained 10 bases not matched to a gene. The CDR3 loop is CASSSGTEPGNEQFF. In DNA form, the CDR3 reads TGTGCCAGCAGCTCCGGGACAGAGCCGGGGAATGAGCAGTTCTTC.

The gene calls are TRBV6-4 and TRBJ2-2, with D maybe TRBD2 (6 bases). Germline values: CDR1 MRHNA, CDR2 SNTAGT. CDR3 length equals 15 residues. V lost 0 bases and J lost 6, with 11 bases in between. The CDR3 loop is CASSDSIGGAGELFF. The CDR3 region has the DNA TGTGCCAGCAGTGACTCGATTGGAGGGGCCGGGGAGCTGTTTTTT.

This clone was detected a few times. This chain links TRBV27 with TRBJ2-7; a possible D gene is TRBD1 (6 bases). Germline V gene lookup returns CDR1 MNHEY and CDR2 SMNVEV (reference sequence). There are 15 residues in the CDR3. Trimming stripped 3 bases from V and 3 bases from J, with 15 bases between. The CDR3 DNA follows: TGTGCCAGCAGTTTTCAGGCGGACAGATACTACGAGCAGTACTTC. Translation: CASSFQADRYYEQYF.